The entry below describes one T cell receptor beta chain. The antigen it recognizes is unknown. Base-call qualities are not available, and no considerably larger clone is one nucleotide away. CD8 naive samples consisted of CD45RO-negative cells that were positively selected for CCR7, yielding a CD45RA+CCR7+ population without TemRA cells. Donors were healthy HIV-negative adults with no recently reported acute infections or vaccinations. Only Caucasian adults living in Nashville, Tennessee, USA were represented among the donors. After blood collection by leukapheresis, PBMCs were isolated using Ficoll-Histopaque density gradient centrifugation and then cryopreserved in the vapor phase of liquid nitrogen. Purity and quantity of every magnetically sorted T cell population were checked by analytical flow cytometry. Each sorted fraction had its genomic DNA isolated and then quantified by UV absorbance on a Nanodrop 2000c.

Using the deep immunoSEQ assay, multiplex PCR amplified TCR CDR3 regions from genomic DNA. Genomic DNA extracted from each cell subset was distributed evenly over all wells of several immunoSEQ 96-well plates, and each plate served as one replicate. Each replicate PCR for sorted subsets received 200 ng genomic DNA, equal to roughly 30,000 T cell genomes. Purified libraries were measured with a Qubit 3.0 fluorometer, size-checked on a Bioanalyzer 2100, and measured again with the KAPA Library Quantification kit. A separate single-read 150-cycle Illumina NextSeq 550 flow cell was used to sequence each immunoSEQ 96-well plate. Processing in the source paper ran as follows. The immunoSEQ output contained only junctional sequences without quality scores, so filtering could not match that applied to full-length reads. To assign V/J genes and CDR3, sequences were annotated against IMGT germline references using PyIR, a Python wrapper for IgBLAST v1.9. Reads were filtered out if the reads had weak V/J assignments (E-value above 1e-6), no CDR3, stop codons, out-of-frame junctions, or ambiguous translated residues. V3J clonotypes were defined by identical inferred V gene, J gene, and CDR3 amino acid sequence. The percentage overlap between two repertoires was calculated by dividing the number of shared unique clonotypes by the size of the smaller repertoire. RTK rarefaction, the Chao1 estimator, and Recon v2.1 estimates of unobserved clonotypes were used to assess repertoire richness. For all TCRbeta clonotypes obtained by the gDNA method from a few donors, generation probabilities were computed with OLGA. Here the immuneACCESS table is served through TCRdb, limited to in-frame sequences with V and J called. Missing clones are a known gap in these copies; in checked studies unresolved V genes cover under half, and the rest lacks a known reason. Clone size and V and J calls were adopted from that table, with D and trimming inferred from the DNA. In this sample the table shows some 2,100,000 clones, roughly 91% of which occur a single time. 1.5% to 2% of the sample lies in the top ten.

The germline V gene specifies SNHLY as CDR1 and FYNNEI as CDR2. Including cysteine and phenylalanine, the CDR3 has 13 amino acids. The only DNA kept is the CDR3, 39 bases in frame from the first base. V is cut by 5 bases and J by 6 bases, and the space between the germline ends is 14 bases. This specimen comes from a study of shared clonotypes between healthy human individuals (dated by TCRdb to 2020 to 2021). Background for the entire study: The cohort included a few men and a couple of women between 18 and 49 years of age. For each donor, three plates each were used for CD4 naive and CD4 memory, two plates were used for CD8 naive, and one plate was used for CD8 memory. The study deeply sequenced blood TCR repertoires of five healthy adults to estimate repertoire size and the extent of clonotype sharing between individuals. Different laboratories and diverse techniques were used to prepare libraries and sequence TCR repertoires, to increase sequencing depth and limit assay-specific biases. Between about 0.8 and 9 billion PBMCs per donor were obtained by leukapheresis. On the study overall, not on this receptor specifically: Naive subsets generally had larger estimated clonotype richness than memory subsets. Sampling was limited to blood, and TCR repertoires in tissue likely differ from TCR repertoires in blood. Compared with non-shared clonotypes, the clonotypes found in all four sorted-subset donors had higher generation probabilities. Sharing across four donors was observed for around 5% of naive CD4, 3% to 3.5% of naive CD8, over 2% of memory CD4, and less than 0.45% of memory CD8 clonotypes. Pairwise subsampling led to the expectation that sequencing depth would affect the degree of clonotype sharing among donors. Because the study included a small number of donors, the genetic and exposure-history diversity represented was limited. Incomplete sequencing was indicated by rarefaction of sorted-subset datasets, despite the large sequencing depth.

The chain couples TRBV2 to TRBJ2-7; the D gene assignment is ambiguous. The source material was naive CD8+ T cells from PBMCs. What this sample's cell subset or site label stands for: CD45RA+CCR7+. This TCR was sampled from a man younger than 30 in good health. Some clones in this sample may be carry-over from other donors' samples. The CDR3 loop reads CASSPPGTSEQYF. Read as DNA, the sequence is TGTGCCAGCAGTCCCCCGGGCACCAGCGAGCAGTACTTC.